These T cell receptor beta chains were read from a single sample in a study of cytomegalovirus exposure and HLA in healthy donors. The repertoire was sequenced with immunoSEQ multiplex PCR; TCRdb's copy has only in-frame clones and lacks some. The data show under 65,000 clones, 85% to 95% seen once. Sequencing was performed on PBMCs. Receptors originate from a woman between 18 and 29 years old in good health and CMV-seropositive. Both conserved end residues are part of each CDR3. The D gene is left open where the match is weak. Size tells how often a clone was seen (once, few, many) or the class of an expanded clone, and some rows leave it out.

v_gene	j_gene	d_gene	abundance	CDR3aa	CDR3nt
TRBV7-9	TRBJ2-1	-	-	CASSKDRISYNEQFF	TGTGCCAGCAGCAAAGACAGGATATCCTACAATGAGCAGTTCTTC
TRBV7-9	TRBJ2-1	TRBD2	-	CASSLVLAGAPAYNEQFF	TGTGCCAGCAGCTTAGTACTAGCGGGGGCCCCCGCCTACAATGAGCAGTTCTTC
TRBV5-6	TRBJ2-6	-	-	CASSSVSRTGANVLTF	TGTGCCAGCAGTTCGGTTTCGAGAACTGGGGCCAACGTCCTGACTTTC
TRBV19	TRBJ1-6	-	-	CATSGSYNSPLHF	TGTGCCACTTCAGGATCCTATAATTCACCCCTCCACTTT
TRBV5-1	TRBJ1-1	-	-	CASSLGTQGPMNTEAFF	TGCGCCAGCAGCTTAGGCACACAGGGTCCCATGAACACTGAAGCTTTCTTT
TRBV5-1	TRBJ1-1	-	-	CASSPDRGNTEAFF	TGCGCCAGCAGCCCGGACAGAGGGAACACTGAAGCTTTCTTT
TRBV2	TRBJ2-7	-	-	CATHTSDTLRNEQYF	TGTGCCACCCATACGTCGGACACCTTACGGAACGAGCAGTACTTC
TRBV18	TRBJ1-5	-	-	CASSPRDQPQHF	TGTGCCAGCTCACCACGCGATCAGCCCCAGCATTTT
TRBV29-1	TRBJ1-4	TRBD1	-	CSVADRGQDEKLFF	TGCAGCGTCGCCGACAGGGGGCAAGATGAAAAACTGTTTTTT
TRBV5-8	TRBJ2-1	-	-	CASSLVSSYNEQFF	TGTGCCAGCAGCTTGGTTAGCTCCTACAATGAGCAGTTCTTC
TRBV2	TRBJ2-3	-	-	CASSGGTTDTQYF	TGTGCCAGCTCTGGGGGGACCACGGATACGCAGTATTTT
TRBV6-5	TRBJ1-1	TRBD1	-	CASSSDRGGFEAFF	TGTGCCAGCAGTTCCGACAGGGGGGGATTTGAAGCTTTCTTT
TRBV4-2	TRBJ2-3	TRBD2	-	CASSQDFAGGQADTQYF	TGTGCCAGCAGCCAAGATTTCGCGGGGGGGCAGGCAGATACGCAGTATTTT
TRBV30	TRBJ2-3	-	once	CAWSVGAATDTQYF	TGTGCCTGGAGTGTGGGAGCGGCCACAGATACGCAGTATTTT
TRBV7-3	TRBJ2-3	TRBD2	-	CASSLGGGAQDTQYF	TGTGCCAGCAGCTTAGGCGGGGGGGCGCAAGATACGCAGTATTTT
TRBV28	TRBJ2-1	-	-	CASSSPRRTNEQFF	TGTGCCAGCAGTTCCCCGCGGAGGACCAATGAGCAGTTCTTC
TRBV4-1	TRBJ2-1	TRBD2	once	CASSLRTSGIVSGGNEQFF	TGCGCCAGCAGCCTTAGGACTAGCGGGATTGTGAGCGGTGGTAATGAGCAGTTCTTC
TRBV9	TRBJ2-1	-	-	CASSAIQLGNEQFF	TGTGCCAGCAGCGCAATTCAACTCGGTAATGAGCAGTTCTTC
TRBV28	TRBJ2-7	-	-	CASSSHRVYEQYF	TGTGCCAGCAGTTCGCACAGGGTCTACGAGCAGTACTTC
TRBV7-9	TRBJ1-2	TRBD1	-	CASNSARDSHGYTF	TGTGCCAGCAACTCCGCCCGGGACAGCCATGGCTACACCTTC
TRBV25-1	TRBJ1-2	TRBD1	-	CASSDTGDGYGYTF	TGTGCCAGCAGCGACACAGGGGACGGCTATGGCTACACCTTC
TRBV6-1	TRBJ2-5	-	-	CASAGYQETQYF	TGTGCCAGCGCAGGGTACCAAGAGACCCAGTACTTC
TRBV7-9	TRBJ1-2	TRBD1	-	CASSPFPTGDPYKAF	TGTGCCAGCAGTCCTTTCCCTACAGGGGACCCGTATAAGGCCTTC
TRBV6-6	TRBJ1-4	-	-	CASNGQIDPNEKLFF	TGTGCCAGCAATGGGCAGATAGACCCTAATGAAAAACTGTTTTTT
TRBV7-9	TRBJ1-2	-	-	CASSSGKVDGYTF	TGTGCCAGCAGCTCGGGGAAGGTCGATGGCTACACCTTC
TRBV6-1	TRBJ1-2	-	-	CASSQTGDYGYTF	TGTGCCAGCAGCCAGACAGGAGACTATGGCTACACCTTC
TRBV19	TRBJ2-1	TRBD1	-	CASSRQGKTNNEQFF	TGTGCCAGTAGCCGACAGGGGAAGACGAACAATGAGCAGTTCTTC
TRBV19	TRBJ2-3	-	-	CASPPAGTSSTDTQYF	TGTGCCAGCCCCCCCGCAGGCACCTCTAGCACAGATACGCAGTATTTT
TRBV11-2	TRBJ1-5	TRBD1	-	CASSWTGAGNQPQHF	TGTGCCAGCAGCTGGACAGGGGCGGGCAATCAGCCCCAGCATTTT
TRBV4-3	TRBJ2-6	TRBD1	-	CASSHLIGTGDFLPSGANVLTF	TGCGCCAGCAGCCATCTCATCGGGACAGGGGACTTTTTACCCTCTGGGGCCAACGTCCTGACTTTC
TRBV2	TRBJ2-1	TRBD2	-	CATRLAGETRQFF	TGTGCCACCCGACTAGCGGGAGAGACTCGGCAGTTCTTC
TRBV28	TRBJ2-7	-	-	CAVPGIGSSYEQYF	TGTGCCGTCCCGGGGATTGGGAGCTCCTACGAGCAGTACTTC
TRBV10-3	TRBJ1-5	-	-	CAIKGGQNQPQHF	TGTGCCATCAAGGGGGGGCAGAATCAGCCCCAGCATTTT
TRBV6-1	TRBJ2-7	TRBD2	-	CASNPSGGVYEQYF	TGTGCCAGCAACCCTAGCGGGGGGGTATACGAGCAGTACTTC
TRBV9	TRBJ2-5	TRBD2	-	CASSAGTIEETQYF	TGTGCCAGCTCCGCTGGGACTATCGAAGAGACCCAGTACTTC